This T cell receptor beta chain was profiled in a study of CD8+ T cells in alopecia areata. Study-level background: A 6-month off-drug phase came after tofacitinib, which had lasted 6 to 18 months.

On this clone: The antigen is unknown.

This CDR3 contains 15 residues. Trimming removed 5 bases at V and 0 bases at J, with 13 bases between. Germline lookup yields CDR1 SEHNR and CDR2 FQNEAQ (reference sequence). Treatment described: oral pan-JAK inhibitor, 5-10 mg twice daily. TCR sequencing used cDNA made by reverse transcription of extracted RNA. TCRdb's copy holds only in-frame clones and misses some; the assay was immunoSEQ multiplex PCR. Here the sample spans about 180,000 clones, roughly 58% being singletons. Study-level results: With tofacitinib ongoing, many expanded lesional clones persisted in both scalp and blood. Clonality in lesional scalp, especially alopecia totalis/universalis, exceeded that of normal scalp. Against the mouse data, patients shared TCRs less clearly, possibly for HLA reasons.

This material consisted of CD4+ T cells sorted from blood, taken at roughly week 58, from a patient treated with tofacitinib. The chain is built from TRBV7-9 and TRBJ1-2, with D maybe TRBD1 (6 bases). This TCR came from a human donor with alopecia areata. The DNA for the CDR3 is TGTGCCAGCAGCCCTTGGGACATCACTAACTATGGCTACACCTTC. This encodes CASSPWDITNYGYTF.